Presented here are 14 T cell receptor beta chains from one specimen sequenced in a study of T cell responses to AZD1222 COVID-19 vaccine. Here immunoSEQ multiplex PCR was the method, and the copy in TCRdb shows in-frame clones only, minus some. In the table there are 100,000 to 150,000 clones, more than 70% of which are singletons. Sequences were derived from peripheral blood, sampled on day 0 of AZD1222 vaccination. The receptors shown here come from an adult in good health.

The V gene is TRBV19, the J gene TRBJ1-1; 9 nucleotides align to TRBD1. The CDR3 extends over 13 amino acids. V trimming: 4 bases; J trimming: 4 bases; junction bases outside the gene matches: 1. CDR1 LNHDA and CDR2 SQIVND come from the germline V gene (reference sequence). The CDR3 DNA sequence: TGTGCCAGTAGTACGGACAGGGGCACTGAAGCTTTCTTT. Translation gives CASSTDRGTEAFF. The whole variable domain, remainder taken from reference TRBV19 and TRBJ1-1, is DGGITQSPKYLFRKEGQNVTLSCEQNLNHDAMYWYRQDPGQGLRLIYYSQIVNDFQKGDIAEGYSVSREKKESFPLTVTSAQKNPTAFYLCASSTDRGTEAFFGQGTRLTVV.

The CDR3 sequence: CASSLVTARNEQFF. The CDR3 DNA is TGTGCCAGCAGCTTAGTCACAGCGCGGAATGAGCAGTTCTTC. J is TRBJ2-1 and V is TRBV7-9; no firm D call. The CDR3 is made up of 14 amino acids. The germline V gene encodes CDR1 SEHNR and CDR2 FQNEAQ (reference sequence). V dropped 1 base and J dropped 7 bases, with 11 bases sitting between them.

This chain links TRBV24-1 with TRBJ1-4; the D gene is possibly TRBD1 (5 bases). Germline V gives CDR1 KGHDR, CDR2 SFDVKD. The germline V and J ends were trimmed by 4 bases and 7 bases, with 21 bases remaining between them. The CDR3 is 17 amino acids. The CDR3 nucleotides are TGTGCCACCAGTGACGGAAGCAGAGGGGTACTGGGTGAAAAACTGTTTTTT. Translated: CATSDGSRGVLGEKLFF.

This chain links TRBV7-9 with TRBJ1-6; 12 bases are shared with TRBD1. Germline V gene data show CDR1 as SEHNR and CDR2 as FQNEAQ (reference sequence). The CDR3 spans 17 residues. The ends lost 7 bases at V and 3 bases at J; junction bases unmatched: 7. Here the CDR3 reads CASTAGQGAIYNSPLHF. The CDR3 region has the DNA TGTGCCAGCACCGCGGGACAGGGGGCAATCTATAATTCACCCCTCCACTTT. The full variable domain, rest sourced from reference TRBV7-9 and TRBJ1-6, is DTGVSQNPRHKITKRGQNVTFRCDPISEHNRLYWYRQTLGQGPEFLTYFQNEAQLEKSRLLSDRFSAERPKGSFSTLEIQRTEQGDSAMYLCASTAGQGAIYNSPLHFGNGTRLTVT.

This chain links TRBV24-1 with TRBJ2-1; 11 nucleotides match TRBD1. The CDR3 extends over 15 amino acids. Germline V CDR1 and CDR2: KGHDR, SFDVKD. V gave up 3 bases and J gave up 7 bases; unmatched junction bases: 4. The DNA of the CDR3 is TGTGCCACCAGTGATCGCCGGGACAGGGGGAATGAGCAGTTCTTC. Its translation: CATSDRRDRGNEQFF.

The J gene is TRBJ1-1, the V gene TRBV5-5; D perhaps matches TRBD1 (6 bases). This CDR3 region has 16 residues. V lost 0 bases and J lost 0, with 12 bases in between. Germline assignment: CDR1 SGHKS and CDR2 YYEKEE (reference sequence). The CDR3 loop is CASSLGAGTLNTEAFF. The CDR3 nucleotides are TGTGCCAGCAGCTTGGGGGCCGGGACACTGAACACTGAAGCTTTCTTT.

The table lists this clone with a few counts. The chain combines TRBV6-5 with TRBJ1-2; D unresolved. CDR1 and CDR2 from the germline V gene are MNHEY and SVGAGI. V lost 0 bases, J lost 8 bases, and 16 bases lay in between. The CDR3 loop spans 15 amino acids. The CDR3 region is CASSYSTPGSEGYTF. The CDR3 DNA is TGTGCCAGCAGTTACTCCACCCCTGGGTCAGAGGGCTACACCTTC.

This clone was seen only once. The chain has TRBV15 and TRBJ2-6, with 9 bases aligning to TRBD1. The length of the CDR3 is 20 residues. Germline V lookup: CDR1 LNHNV, CDR2 YYDKDF (reference sequence). After removal of 4 bases from V and 0 bases from J, the junction contained 13 bases not matched to a gene. CDR3 nucleotides: TGTGCCACCAGCACCACTGGTCCGGGACAGGGCTTCTCTGGGGCCAACGTCCTGACTTTC. Translating it yields CATSTTGPGQGFSGANVLTF.

The V gene is TRBV7-2, the J gene TRBJ2-5, with unresolved D. Per the germline V gene, CDR1 is SGHTA and CDR2 is FQGNSA. This CDR3 is 14 amino acids long. Deletions cut 2 bases from V and 5 bases from J, with 12 bases between. The CDR3 nucleotides read TGTGCCAGCAGCTTACAGACCCTAGGGGAGACCCAGTACTTC. Its translation: CASSLQTLGETQYF.

The chain recombines TRBV7-3 with TRBJ2-3, with unresolved D. Trimming took 0 bases from V and 5 from J, leaving 6 bases between them. Germline values: CDR1 SGHTA, CDR2 FQGTGA. The CDR3 sequence is 13 residues long. In DNA form, the CDR3 reads TGTGCCAGCAGCTTAACGCAGCGAGATACGCAGTATTTT. Protein sequence: CASSLTQRDTQYF.

V is TRBV6-2 or TRBV6-3 and J is TRBJ1-1; perhaps TRBD1 as D (5 bases). V shed 4 bases and J shed 7 bases, with 16 bases lying between them. This CDR3 region has 14 residues. The germline gives CDR1 MNHEY, CDR2 SVGEGT. The CDR3 sequence is CASSFSDSGVEAFF. The DNA of the CDR3 is TGTGCCAGCAGTTTTTCCGACAGTGGGGTTGAAGCTTTCTTT.

This clone has only one observation. This chain uses TRBV29-1 with TRBJ1-2; the D is unclear. The germline V and J ends were trimmed by 3 bases and 8 bases, with 13 bases remaining between them. The CDR3 is 12 residues long. The germline V gene has CDR1 SQVTM and CDR2 ANQGSEA. The CDR3 coding sequence is TGCAGCGTTGACGACGGGAAAGGGGGCTACACCTTC. This gives the protein CSVDDGKGGYTF.

This chain links TRBV3-1 (or the pseudogene TRBV3-2) with TRBJ1-2; 12 bases map to TRBD1. This CDR3 contains 14 residues. Germline V gene data show CDR1 as LGHDT and CDR2 as YNNKEL (reference sequence). The trim removed 1 base at V and 8 bases at J, leaving 2 bases unmatched. The CDR3, as DNA: TGTGCCAGCAGCCAAGGGGACAGGGGGCGCGGCTACACCTTC. Translation gives CASSQGDRGRGYTF.

The V and J genes are TRBV9 and TRBJ1-5; D is possibly TRBD1 (6 bases). The germline gives CDR1 SGDLS, CDR2 YYNGEE. The CDR3 sequence is 14 residues long. V dropped 4 bases and J dropped 5 bases, with 13 bases sitting between them. CDR3 protein: CASSKGGSDQPQHF. CDR3 sequence (DNA): TGTGCCAGCAGCAAGGGGGGTTCGGATCAGCCCCAGCATTTT. The entire variable domain, with the rest obtained from reference TRBV9 and TRBJ1-5, is as follows: DSGVTQTPKHLITATGQRVTLRCSPRSGDLSVYWYQQSLDQGLQFLIQYYNGEERAKGNILERFSAQQFPDLHSELNLSSLELGDSALYFCASSKGGSDQPQHFGDGTRLSIL.